This TCR beta chain was recorded in a study of cytotoxic CD8 clonotypes in ibrutinib-treated CLL. Study-wide background: Once patients had received a median about eleven months of treatment, range 6 to 36, response samples were obtained.

The data were produced by immunoSEQ multiplex PCR, yet TCRdb's version contains in-frame clones alone and is incomplete. Of 250,000 to 350,000 clones detected, 76% appear once; the ten largest clones hold around 6%. Germline V lookup: CDR1 MNHEY, CDR2 SMNVEV (reference sequence). The CDR3 length is 17 residues. Trimming took 4 bases from V and 6 from J; bases not matched to a gene: 14. General study results and limits: At the start, clonality exceeded age-matched healthy donors and followed circulating CD8+ T-cell counts. Treatment saw public clonotypes, which were uncommon, either contract or stay stable. Clonality, elevated at ibrutinib response, dropped back toward baseline at progression.

Details on this clone: The antigen remains unidentified.

The sample was PBMCs, taken at disease progression, from a patient treated with ibrutinib. The receptor's source is a human donor with chronic lymphocytic leukemia. This chain uses TRBV27 with TRBJ2-3; 9 bases are a match to TRBD2. CDR3 sequence reads: CASSYHSGSGVVDTQYF. The CDR3 region has the DNA TGTGCCAGCAGTTACCATAGCGGGAGCGGCGTTGTGGATACGCAGTATTTT.